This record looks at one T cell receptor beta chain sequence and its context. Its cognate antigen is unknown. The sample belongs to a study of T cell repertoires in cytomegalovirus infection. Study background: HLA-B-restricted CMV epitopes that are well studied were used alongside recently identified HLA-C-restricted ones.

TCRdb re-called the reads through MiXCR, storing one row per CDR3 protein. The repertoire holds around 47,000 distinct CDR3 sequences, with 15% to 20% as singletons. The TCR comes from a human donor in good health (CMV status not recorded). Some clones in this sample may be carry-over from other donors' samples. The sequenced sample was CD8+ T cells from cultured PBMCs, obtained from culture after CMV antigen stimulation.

The CDR3 protein is CASSLGGGLETQYF. The CDR3 region has the DNA TGTGCCAGCAGCTTAGGCGGGGGGCTGGAAACCCAGTACTTC. This chain uses TRBV7-2 with TRBJ2-5; 8 nucleotides agree with TRBD2. There are 14 residues in the CDR3. CDR1 and CDR2 from the germline V gene are SGHTA and FQGNSA. Trimming at V came to 1 base and at J to 8 bases, leaving 6 bases not matched to a gene.